A single sample is the source of the 12 T cell receptor beta chains below, sequenced in a study of T cells in Graves' hyperthyroidism and ophthalmopathy. There were TCR beta CDR3 regions amplified from RNA transcripts. HTBI primers were the set used in a first-round RT-PCR of the TCR CDR3. TCRdb reprocessed the multiplex PCR reads via MiXCR and lists one record per CDR3 protein. The sample lists 300,000 to 450,000 distinct CDR3 sequences, around a quarter seen once, with over 70% in the top ten. Material for sequencing was blood. These receptors were taken from a man between 50 and 59 years old with Graves' hyperthyroidism.

The chain is built from TRBV20-1 and TRBJ2-6, with a possible D match to TRBD1 (5 bases). V was trimmed by 0 bases and J by 0 bases, leaving 15 bases between them. CDR3 length: 18 residues. From germline, CDR1 is DFQATT and CDR2 SNEGSKA (reference sequence). The CDR3 DNA sequence: TGCAGTGCTAGAGAGGAGACAGCACCGCGCTCTGGGGCCAACGTCCTGACTTTC. This codes for CSAREETAPRSGANVLTF.

This clonotype was seen ten or more times. The chain recombines TRBV5-1 with TRBJ2-7; 7 bases are shared with TRBD1. This CDR3 spans 14 amino acids. With 6 bases clipped from V and 2 bases from J, the junction kept 8 bases outside the gene matches. Looked up from germline, CDR1 is SGHRS and CDR2 is YFSETQ. CDR3 DNA sequence: TGCGCCAGCACGTTGGGGGACAGTACCTACGAGCAGTACTTC. This translates into CASTLGDSTYEQYF.

V and J are TRBV5-4 and TRBJ2-7, with 8 bases fitting TRBD2. The germline gives CDR1 SGHNT, CDR2 YYREEE (reference sequence). The CDR3 spans 13 residues. Trimming cost V 9 bases and J 3 bases; bases outside gene matches: 8. CDR3 sequence reads: CATAPGGNYEQYF. Written as DNA, the CDR3 is TGTGCCACCGCCCCGGGAGGGAACTACGAGCAGTACTTC.

This clonotype has more than one count but fewer than ten. The chain recombines TRBV7-2 with TRBJ2-5, with TRBD2 matching 8 bases. The germline V gene has CDR1 SGHTA and CDR2 FQGNSA. CDR3 length: 15 amino acids. V lost 1 base to trimming and J lost 5 bases; unmatched junction nucleotides: 6. The chain's CDR3 is CASSLDGRAGETQYF. CDR3 nucleotides: TGTGCCAGCAGCTTAGACGGGAGGGCGGGGGAGACCCAGTACTTC.

This clonotype was found many times. The chain uses TRBV20-1 and TRBJ2-7, with 9 nucleotides matching TRBD2. The CDR3 has 13 residues. The junction had 1 base not matched to a gene; V was cut back by 4 bases and J by 0 bases. CDR1 DFQATT and CDR2 SNEGSKA come from the germline V gene (reference sequence). CDR3 residues: CSAISGSSYEQYF. The CDR3 bases are TGCAGTGCTATTAGCGGGAGCTCCTACGAGCAGTACTTC.

J is TRBJ1-5 and V is TRBV2; D is perhaps TRBD1 (5 bases). Germline CDR1 SNHLY, CDR2 FYNNEI. V was cut by 4 bases and J by 6 bases, with 10 bases left in between. The CDR3 sequence is 13 residues long. CDR3 in amino acids: CASSAARGQPQHF. CDR3 DNA: TGTGCCAGCAGTGCCGCGAGGGGTCAGCCCCAGCATTTT. The full variable domain, its missing parts supplied by reference TRBV2 and TRBJ1-5, is EPEVTQTPSHQVTQMGQEVILRCVPISNHLYFYWYRQILGQKVEFLVSFYNNEISEKSEIFDDQFSVERPDGSNFTLKIRSTKLEDSAMYFCASSAARGQPQHFGDGTRLSIL.

This clonotype was observed a few times. The chain combines TRBV14 with TRBJ1-1; a possible D gene is TRBD1 (5 bases). CDR3 size: 14 residues. V dropped 5 bases and J dropped 1 base, with 11 bases sitting between them. Germline V gene data show CDR1 as SGHDN and CDR2 as FVKESK. The CDR3 DNA sequence: TGTGCCAGCAGCTTAATGAGGGGGAACACTGAAGCTTTCTTT. It codes for CASSLMRGNTEAFF.

This clonotype was seen many times. This chain links TRBV6-2 or TRBV6-3 with TRBJ2-7; perhaps TRBD1 as D (5 bases). Germline V gene lookup returns CDR1 MNHEY and CDR2 SVGEGT. This CDR3 contains 13 residues. V shed 4 bases and J shed 2 bases, with 9 bases lying between them. The chain's CDR3 is CASSSAGPYEQYF. The CDR3 nucleotides read TGTGCCAGCAGTTCCGCAGGGCCCTACGAGCAGTACTTC.

The V call is TRBV5-1, the J call TRBJ1-1, with a tentative D call TRBD1 (6 bases). Germline CDR1 and CDR2: SGHRS and YFSETQ. Trimming left V 2 bases short and J 4 bases short, with 15 bases between. The CDR3 sequence is 15 residues long. The CDR3 nucleotides are TGCGCCAGCAGCTTAGCAAGGGGGATGGGCACTGAAGCTTTCTTT. Its translation is CASSLARGMGTEAFF. Filled out from reference TRBV5-1 and TRBJ1-1, the complete variable domain reads KAGVTQTPRYLIKTRGQQVTLSCSPISGHRSVSWYQQTPGQGLQFLFEYFSETQRNKGNFPGRFSGRQFSNSRSEMNVSTLELGDSALYLCASSLARGMGTEAFFGQGTRLTVV.

J is TRBJ2-7 and V is TRBV11-3; unclear D gene. Trimming left V 2 bases short and J 9 bases short, with 14 bases between. Germline CDR1 and CDR2: SGHNT and YENEEA. This CDR3 comprises 13 residues. The CDR3 DNA reads TGTGCCAGCAGCTTACAGTTCACCGGCGGGCAGTACTTC. Amino acids: CASSLQFTGGQYF.

This clonotype has a handful of counts. The rearrangement uses TRBV19 and TRBJ2-7, with a tentative D call TRBD2 (5 bases). The V and J ends lost 3 bases and 4 bases respectively, with 13 bases between them. This CDR3 spans 14 amino acids. CDR1 and CDR2 (germline): LNHDA, SQIVND (reference sequence). CDR3 loop: CASSMGDPGYEQYF. The DNA of the CDR3 is TGTGCCAGTAGTATGGGTGACCCGGGGTACGAGCAGTACTTC.

The table lists this clonotype with a few counts. J is TRBJ2-1 and V is TRBV11-3; 8 positions agree with TRBD1. V shed 7 bases and J 6 bases; nucleotides not matched to a gene: 8. CDR3 size: 14 residues. CDR1 is SGHNT and CDR2 is YENEEA in the germline V gene. Here the CDR3 DNA reads TGTGCCAGCACTAAGGGGACAGGATTCAATGAGCAGTTCTTC. Protein product: CASTKGTGFNEQFF. The full variable domain, rest sourced from reference TRBV11-3 and TRBJ2-1, is EAGVVQSPRYKIIEKKQPVAFWCNPISGHNTLYWYLQNLGQGPELLIRYENEEAVDDSQLPKDRFSAERLKGVDSTLKIQPAELGDSAVYLCASTKGTGFNEQFFGPGTRLTVL.